These T cell receptor beta chains were read from a single sample in a study of cytomegalovirus exposure and HLA in healthy donors. Profiled with immunoSEQ multiplex PCR; TCRdb holds only in-frame clones, not every one. Among 250,000 to 300,000 clones listed, around 90% were seen once. The sequenced material came from PBMCs. The receptors were gathered from a woman under 30 in good health and CMV-seronegative. Both conserved end residues are part of each CDR3. The D gene is left open where the match is weak. Some rows mark clone size as missing; the rest say once, few, many or name a class of expanded clone.

v_call	d_call	j_call	clone_size	cdr3_aa	cdr3_nt
TRBV2	-	TRBJ2-1	once	CASSWGGPRDEQFF	TGTGCCAGCAGTTGGGGGGGGCCCCGGGATGAGCAGTTCTTC
TRBV5-1	-	TRBJ2-2	-	CASSEAGELFF	TGCGCCAGCAGCGAGGCCGGGGAGCTGTTTTTT
TRBV28	-	TRBJ1-1	-	CASNRGGGNTEAFF	TGTGCCAGCAATCGCGGGGGTGGGAACACTGAAGCTTTCTTT
TRBV7-9	TRBD2	TRBJ2-1	-	CASRLAGGQDEQFF	TGTGCCAGCAGGCTAGCGGGGGGGCAGGATGAGCAGTTCTTC
TRBV6-1	-	TRBJ1-5	-	CASSEGGRQPQHF	TGTGCCAGCAGTGAAGGGGGCAGACAGCCCCAGCATTTT
TRBV5-6	TRBD1	TRBJ1-1	-	CASSFLMTGLNTEAFF	TGTGCCAGCAGCTTCTTGATGACAGGGCTGAACACTGAAGCTTTCTTT
TRBV7-9	TRBD1	TRBJ1-6	-	CASSLGAGGRYNSPLHF	TGTGCCAGCAGCTTAGGGGCAGGGGGACGATATAATTCACCCCTCCACTTT
TRBV27	TRBD2	TRBJ2-3	-	CASSLLAGGQFDTQYF	TGTGCCAGCAGTTTACTGGCGGGGGGGCAGTTCGATACGCAGTATTTT
TRBV5-1	TRBD1	TRBJ2-1	once	CASSLDRGNEQFF	TGCGCCAGCAGCCTGGACAGGGGCAATGAGCAGTTCTTC
TRBV4-3	TRBD2	TRBJ2-5	-	CASSQASGGRETQYF	TGCGCCAGCAGCCAAGCTAGCGGGGGGCGGGAGACCCAGTACTTC
TRBV6-6	-	TRBJ1-1	-	CASRASKGPNTEAFF	TGTGCCAGCAGAGCTAGTAAAGGCCCTAACACTGAAGCTTTCTTT
TRBV7-8	-	TRBJ1-1	-	CASSRAQGLTEAFF	TGTGCCAGCAGCCGAGCTCAGGGTTTAACTGAAGCTTTCTTT
TRBV10-1	TRBD2	TRBJ2-2	-	CASSEAWLAGDRTGELFF	TGCGCCAGCAGTGAGGCTTGGCTAGCGGGGGACCGCACCGGGGAGCTGTTTTTT
TRBV5-1	TRBD1	TRBJ1-2	-	CASSSTGAYGYTF	TGCGCCAGCAGCTCTACAGGGGCCTATGGCTACACCTTC
TRBV9	TRBD2	TRBJ2-1	-	CASSQGRGIFNEQFF	TGTGCCAGCAGCCAAGGGCGGGGGATCTTCAATGAGCAGTTCTTC
TRBV5-4	-	TRBJ2-1	-	CASSPELGQRGGSEQFF	TGTGCCAGCAGTCCCGAGTTAGGGCAGCGTGGGGGCAGTGAGCAGTTCTTC
TRBV4-3	-	TRBJ1-3	-	CASSSGNSGNTIYF	TGCGCCAGCAGCTCCGGGAACTCTGGAAACACCATATATTTT
TRBV10-3	-	TRBJ1-3	-	CAISESTGNTIYF	TGTGCCATCAGTGAGTCGACGGGTAACACCATATATTTT
TRBV28	TRBD1	TRBJ1-6	-	CASSTGDRRYYNSPLHF	TGTGCCAGCAGTACGGGGGACAGGCGATATTATAATTCACCCCTCCACTTT